A single sample gave rise to the 21 T cell receptor beta chains below, sequenced in a study of OX40 agonist ivuxolimab in advanced cancers. Measured with immunoSEQ multiplex PCR; TCRdb has only the in-frame clones, and not every one. Of tens of thousands of clones listed, 75% to 95% were seen once; the top ten hold 0.5% to 0.55%. Sequences were derived from CD4+ or CD8+ T cells sorted from blood, sampled in a trial of the OX40 agonist ivuxolimab. The receptors stem from an adult with an advanced solid tumor such as melanoma, head and neck, liver or kidney cancer.

The V gene is TRBV7-2, the J gene TRBJ2-3; D is perhaps TRBD2 (5 bases). Germline V gives CDR1 SGHTA, CDR2 FQGNSA. Trimming pared 6 bases from V and 5 bases from J, leaving 12 bases between. This CDR3 comprises 13 residues. The CDR3 loop is CASRRAGLDTQYF. The CDR3 DNA follows: TGTGCCAGCAGGAGGGCCGGTTTAGATACGCAGTATTTT.

The V gene is TRBV11-3, the J gene TRBJ2-1; 13 nucleotides align to TRBD2. V was pared by 5 bases and J by 5 bases, with 3 bases of the junction left unmatched. The CDR3 is 15 residues long. CDR1 SGHNT and CDR2 YENEEA come from the germline V gene. Written as DNA, the CDR3 is TGTGCCAGCAGCCGCGGACTAGCGGGAGACAATGAGCAGTTCTTC. This sequence encodes CASSRGLAGDNEQFF.

J is TRBJ2-7 and V is TRBV5-4; no definite D call. This CDR3 spans 14 amino acids. Germline V gene sequence: CDR1 SGHNT, CDR2 YYREEE (reference sequence). Trimming removed 4 bases at V and 0 bases at J, with 11 bases between. The CDR3 DNA reads TGTGCCAGCAGCACCGAACTGAGCTCCTACGAGCAGTACTTC. Its protein product is CASSTELSSYEQYF.

V gene TRBV27 combines with J gene TRBJ2-7, with 10 positions matching TRBD2. Germline loops: CDR1 MNHEY, CDR2 SMNVEV (reference sequence). Trimming at V came to 6 bases and at J to 3 bases, leaving 2 bases not matched to a gene. CDR3 length: 13 residues. The CDR3 coding sequence is TGTGCCAGCAGGGTAGCGGGAGGCTACGAGCAGTACTTC. It codes for CASRVAGGYEQYF.

The gene calls are TRBV28 and TRBJ2-1, with 11 bases aligning to TRBD2. CDR1 and CDR2 from the germline V gene are MDHEN and SYDVKM. The V segment lost 8 bases and the J segment 7 bases; nucleotides outside the gene matches: 10. The CDR3 has 15 amino acids. The DNA for the CDR3 is TGTGCCAGCTGGGTGGATTTAGCGGGAGGGAATGAGCAGTTCTTC. Its translation: CASWVDLAGGNEQFF.

The chain has TRBV6-6 and TRBJ2-3, with TRBD2 matching 7 bases. Unmatched junction bases numbered 1, after V lost 4 bases and J lost 3 bases. The germline gives CDR1 MNHNY, CDR2 SVGAGI (reference sequence). This CDR3 contains 13 residues. CDR3 DNA: TGTGCCAGCAGTTGGGGGGGGACAGATACGCAGTATTTT. Protein: CASSWGGTDTQYF.

V is TRBV28 and J is TRBJ2-7; maybe TRBD2 (6 bases). Germline CDR1 is MDHEN and CDR2 is SYDVKM. The CDR3 has 13 amino acids. Trimming left V 8 bases short and J 6 bases short, with 17 bases between. The CDR3 DNA sequence: TGTGCCAGCGAACGGGAGTCCCCCCTCGAGCAGTACTTC. Amino acid sequence: CASERESPLEQYF.

The chain combines TRBV29-1 with TRBJ2-1; a weak D match, TRBD2 (5 bases). CDR1 is SQVTM and CDR2 is ANQGSEA in the germline V gene. The CDR3 has 12 residues. The V end lost 7 bases, the J end lost 7 bases, and 14 bases lay between the germline ends. CDR3: CSAGRGWNEQFF. CDR3 nucleotide sequence: TGCAGCGCCGGACGAGGGTGGAATGAGCAGTTCTTC.

The V and J genes are TRBV5-1 and TRBJ2-7, with 11 nucleotides matching TRBD2. CDR1 is SGHRS and CDR2 is YFSETQ in the germline V gene. The CDR3 is made up of 15 amino acids. The V gene end was trimmed by 4 bases and the J gene end by 9 bases; junction bases not matched to a gene: 12. The CDR3 reads CASSAPGLAAAAQYF. The CDR3 bases are TGCGCCAGCAGCGCTCCGGGACTAGCGGCCGCGGCGCAGTACTTC.

The gene calls are TRBV7-6 and TRBJ2-3; possibly TRBD2 for D (6 bases). Germline assignment: CDR1 SGHVS and CDR2 FNYEAQ. V shed 2 bases and J shed 5 bases, with 8 bases lying between them. There are 13 residues in the CDR3. CDR3 sequence: CASSLRRGDTQYF. The CDR3 region has the DNA TGTGCCAGCAGCTTAAGGAGGGGAGATACGCAGTATTTT.

This clone was seen only once. This chain uses TRBV7-6 with TRBJ2-5; the D gene is possibly TRBD1 (6 bases). Trimming left V 1 base short and J 7 bases short, with 10 bases between. The CDR3 consists of 13 residues. Germline V gives CDR1 SGHVS, CDR2 FNYEAQ. CDR3 residues: CASSLDRVGTQYF. DNA for the CDR3: TGTGCCAGCAGCTTAGACAGGGTCGGGACCCAGTACTTC.

CDR3 protein: CASAGTGAYEQYF. The CDR3 DNA sequence: TGTGCCAGCGCCGGGACAGGGGCCTACGAGCAGTACTTC. The chain is built from TRBV2 and TRBJ2-7; 10 bases align to TRBD1. The CDR3 is 13 residues long. The germline gives CDR1 SNHLY, CDR2 FYNNEI. The trim removed 8 bases at V and 2 bases at J, leaving 3 bases unmatched.

The rearrangement uses TRBV7-2 and TRBJ2-7, with D uncertain. V was clipped by 2 bases and J by 3 bases, with 14 bases between them. Germline V gene lookup returns CDR1 SGHTA and CDR2 FQGNSA. This CDR3 comprises 15 residues. This CDR3 is CASSLWSLRGYEQYF. The CDR3 nucleotides are TGTGCCAGCAGCTTATGGTCCCTCCGAGGCTACGAGCAGTACTTC.

This clone was observed a single time. The rearrangement joins TRBV15 to TRBJ2-6, with a possible D match to TRBD1 (6 bases). Trimming pared 9 bases from V and 0 bases from J, leaving 12 bases between. The CDR3 contains 15 residues. Germline V CDR1 and CDR2: LNHNV, YYDKDF (reference sequence). The CDR3: CATSGQSSGANVLTF. Written as DNA, the CDR3 is TGTGCCACGAGCGGACAGAGCTCTGGGGCCAACGTCCTGACTTTC.

This clone has just a few counts. The chain combines TRBV28 with TRBJ1-5; a weak D match, TRBD1 (5 bases). This CDR3 region has 16 residues. Germline CDR1 and CDR2: MDHEN and SYDVKM. The germline V and J ends were trimmed by 6 bases and 0 bases, with 15 bases remaining between them. The CDR3 spells CASRRPGGFSNQPQHF. As DNA, the CDR3 is TGTGCCAGCAGACGCCCCGGGGGATTTAGCAATCAGCCCCAGCATTTT.

The chain has TRBV25-1 and TRBJ2-5; D is unresolved. Germline V gene sequence: CDR1 MGHDK, CDR2 SYGVNS. The CDR3 is 13 residues long. Trimming left V 4 bases short and J 5 bases short, with 11 bases between. In nucleotides, the CDR3 is TGTGCCAGCAGTGGCTTTGGGTGGGAGACCCAGTACTTC. It is translated as CASSGFGWETQYF.

The genes are TRBV20-1 and TRBJ2-1; D gene ambiguous. The germline V gene has CDR1 DFQATT and CDR2 SNEGSKA (reference sequence). CDR3 size: 10 residues. With 3 bases removed from V and 8 bases from J, the gap between germline ends came to 5 bases. The CDR3 is CSASGDEQFF. In DNA form, the CDR3 reads TGCAGTGCTAGTGGGGATGAGCAGTTCTTC.

This clone has just a few counts. The rearrangement links TRBV19 to TRBJ1-1; D is undetermined. The ends were cut back, 3 bases at V and 10 bases at J, with 9 bases in the middle. The germline V gene has CDR1 LNHDA and CDR2 SQIVND (reference sequence). The CDR3 runs to 11 residues. The CDR3 loop is CASSIEEGAFF. CDR3 nucleotides: TGTGCCAGTAGTATTGAGGAGGGAGCTTTCTTT.

The J gene is TRBJ2-5, the V gene TRBV18; perhaps TRBD2 as D (6 bases). Deletions cut 3 bases from V and 5 bases from J, with 10 bases between. The CDR3 contains 13 residues. The germline CDR1 and CDR2 sequences are KGHSH and LQKENI. The CDR3 here is CASSPGAGETQYF. The CDR3 DNA reads as TGTGCCAGCTCACCCGGGGCGGGGGAGACCCAGTACTTC.

This clone occurred once. The V and J genes are TRBV6-6 and TRBJ2-1; no clear D gene. Trimming pared 8 bases from V and 12 bases from J, leaving 23 bases between. The germline V gene has CDR1 MNHNY and CDR2 SVGAGI (reference sequence). CDR3 size: 14 residues. CDR3 sequence reads: CASSPQWQTLWQFF. The CDR3 DNA is TGTGCCAGCTCCCCGCAGTGGCAAACTTTATGGCAGTTCTTC.

This chain connects TRBV18 to TRBJ1-5; D perhaps matches TRBD1 (6 bases). Germline V gene lookup returns CDR1 KGHSH and CDR2 LQKENI. This CDR3 spans 14 amino acids. V lost 4 bases and J 4 bases, leaving 11 bases between the germline ends. In DNA, the CDR3 is TGTGCCAGCTCACTAGGGACACAAAATCAGCCCCAGCATTTT. Its protein is CASSLGTQNQPQHF.